Listed below are T cell receptor beta chains from one sample, sequenced in a study of circulating CD8 cells and anti-PD-1 response in melanoma. TCRdb redid the calling of the reads with MiXCR, one entry per CDR3 protein. The data contain some 520 distinct CDR3 sequences, 7.1% of them singletons. Sequencing used CD8+ T cells from PBMCs, obtained at baseline or after one month of anti-PD-1 therapy (not recorded which). These receptors came from a human donor with melanoma. CDR3s include the opening cysteine and the closing phenylalanine or tryptophan. Each record gives: J gene, V gene, clone size, D gene, CDR3 DNA, CDR3 protein. The D gene is left open where the match is weak. The size field is filled for only some rows; it gives once, few, many or a size class.

>TRBJ2-3|TRBV6-5|large|-
TGTGCCAGCAGTACGGGACACAGCACAGATACGCAGTATTTT
CASSTGHSTDTQYF
>TRBJ1-1|TRBV7-9|medium-sized|-
TGTGCCAGCAGCAGCTCGACAGCTGAAGCTTTCTTT
CASSSSTAEAFF
>TRBJ2-3|TRBV27|large|-
TGTGCCAGCAGTTTTGAGTTAGAAAGCACAGATACGCAGTATTTT
CASSFELESTDTQYF
>TRBJ2-1|TRBV12-3/TRBV12-4|large|TRBD2
TGTGCCAGCAGTTTTAGGTTTGGATATGCGGGGGGTACGGACAATGAGCAGTTCTTC
CASSFRFGYAGGTDNEQFF
>TRBJ1-5|TRBV4-1|few|-
TGCGCCAGCAGCCAAGTGGGGCAGCCCCAGCATTTT
CASSQVGQPQHF
>TRBJ2-1|TRBV20-1|medium-sized|-
TGCAGTGCTAGTGAGATAAATGAGCAGTTCTTC
CSASEINEQFF
>TRBJ2-2|TRBV7-2|large|TRBD2
TGTGCCAGCAGCTTCCCTAGCGGGAGCTTGAACACCGGGGAGCTGTTTTTT
CASSFPSGSLNTGELFF
>TRBJ1-1|TRBV6-6|medium-sized|-
TGTGCCAGCAACCAGGGATATGAAGCTTTCTTT
CASNQGYEAFF
>TRBJ1-1|TRBV20-1|large|-
TGCAGTGCTAGAGATTTTAAGGGGACGGACACTGAAGCTTTCTTT
CSARDFKGTDTEAFF
>TRBJ2-7|TRBV4-1|medium-sized|-
TGCGCCAGCAGCCAATTCGGGGGACCGTACGAGCAGTACTTC
CASSQFGGPYEQYF
>TRBJ2-2|TRBV19|medium-sized|-
TGTGCCAGTAGCCCTAGTTCAAGAGGGGAGCTGTTTTTT
CASSPSSRGELFF
>TRBJ2-1|TRBV25-1|medium-sized|-
TGTGCCAGCAGTGTAGGGTCAGGACACAATGAGCAGTTCTTC
CASSVGSGHNEQFF
>TRBJ2-7|TRBV20-1|medium-sized|TRBD2
TGCAGTGCTAGAAGAGTAGCGGGGGACTACGAGCAGTACTTC
CSARRVAGDYEQYF
>TRBJ2-7|TRBV19|-|TRBD1
TGTGCCGGTAGCAACCAACTGAGGGACAGGATTTCCTACGAGCAGTACTTC
CAGSNQLRDRISYEQYF
>TRBJ2-7|TRBV27|medium-sized|-
TGTGCCAGCAGTCCGCAGGTGCGGCAAGGCTCCTACGAGCAGTACTTC
CASSPQVRQGSYEQYF
>TRBJ1-3|TRBV30|few|TRBD1
TGTGCCGGCTCCCGGGACAGTGGTGGAAACACCATATATTTT
CAGSRDSGGNTIYF
>TRBJ2-7|TRBV5-4|medium-sized|-
TGTGCCAGCAGCTTGGCCGGGCGGGGACCCCCCTACGAGCAGTACTTC
CASSLAGRGPPYEQYF
>TRBJ2-3|TRBV4-1|large|-
TGCGCCAGCAGCCAAAGGTCCACAGATACGCAGTATTTT
CASSQRSTDTQYF
>TRBJ1-1|TRBV19|few|-
TGTGCCAGTAGTATAAACGCCAACACTGAAGCTTTCTTT
CASSINANTEAFF
>TRBJ2-5|TRBV5-5|few|TRBD1
TGTGCCAGCAGCTGGGACAGGGACACCGAAGAGACCCAGTACTTC
CASSWDRDTEETQYF